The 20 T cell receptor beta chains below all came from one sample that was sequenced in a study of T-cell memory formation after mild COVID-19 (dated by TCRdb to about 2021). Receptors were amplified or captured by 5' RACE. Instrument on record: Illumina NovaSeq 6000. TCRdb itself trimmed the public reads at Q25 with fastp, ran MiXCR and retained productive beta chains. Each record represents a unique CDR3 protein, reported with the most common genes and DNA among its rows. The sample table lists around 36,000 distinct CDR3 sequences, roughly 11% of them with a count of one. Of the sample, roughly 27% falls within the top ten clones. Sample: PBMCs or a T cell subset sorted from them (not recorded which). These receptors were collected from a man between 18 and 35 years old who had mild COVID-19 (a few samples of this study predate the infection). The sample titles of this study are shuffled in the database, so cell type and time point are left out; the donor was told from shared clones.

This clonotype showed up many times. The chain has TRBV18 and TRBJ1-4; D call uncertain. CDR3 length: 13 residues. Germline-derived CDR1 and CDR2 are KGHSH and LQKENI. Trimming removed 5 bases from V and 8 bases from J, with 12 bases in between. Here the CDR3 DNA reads TGTGCCAGCTCAAAAAGAGGGTACGAAAAACTGTTTTTT. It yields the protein CASSKRGYEKLFF.

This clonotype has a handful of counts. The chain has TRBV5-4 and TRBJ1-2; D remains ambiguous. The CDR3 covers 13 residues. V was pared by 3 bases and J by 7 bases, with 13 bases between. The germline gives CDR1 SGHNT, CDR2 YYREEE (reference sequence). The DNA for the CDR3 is TGTGCCAGCAGCTGGCCCGGGTGGGGTGGCTACACCTTC. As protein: CASSWPGWGGYTF. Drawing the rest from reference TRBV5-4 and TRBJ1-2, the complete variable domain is ETGVTQSPTHLIKTRGQQVTLRCSSQSGHNTVSWYQQALGQGPQFIFQYYREEENGRGNFPPRFSGLQFPNYSSELNVNALELDDSALYLCASSWPGWGGYTFGSGTRLTVV.

As DNA, the CDR3 is TGTGCCAGCAGCGTGACGGGACGTCTAACCGAACTCGGGGGCTACACCTTC. This codes for CASSVTGRLTELGGYTF. The gene calls are TRBV9 and TRBJ1-2, with TRBD1 as a possible D gene (5 bases). The CDR3 has 17 amino acids. In germline, CDR1 is SGDLS, CDR2 YYNGEE. V lost 2 bases, J lost 8 bases, and 25 bases lay in between.

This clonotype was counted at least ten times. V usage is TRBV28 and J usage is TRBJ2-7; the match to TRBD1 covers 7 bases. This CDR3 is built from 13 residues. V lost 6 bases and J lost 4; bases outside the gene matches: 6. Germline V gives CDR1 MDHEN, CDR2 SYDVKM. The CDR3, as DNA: TGTGCCAGCAGCACCGGGACAGTATACGAGCAGTACGTC. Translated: CASSTGTVYEQYV.

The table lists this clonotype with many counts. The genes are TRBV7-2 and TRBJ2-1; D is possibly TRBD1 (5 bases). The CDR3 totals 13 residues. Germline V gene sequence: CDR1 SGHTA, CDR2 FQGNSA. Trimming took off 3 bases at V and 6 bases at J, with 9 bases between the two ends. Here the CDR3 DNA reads TGTGCCAGCAGCTTGTTACAGGCCAATGAGCAGTTCTTC. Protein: CASSLLQANEQFF. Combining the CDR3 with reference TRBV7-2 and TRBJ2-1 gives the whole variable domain GAGVSQSPSNKVTEKGKDVELRCDPISGHTALYWYRQSLGQGLEFLIYFQGNSAPDKSGLPSDRFSAERTGGSVSTLTIQRTQQEDSAVYLCASSLLQANEQFFGPGTRLTVL.

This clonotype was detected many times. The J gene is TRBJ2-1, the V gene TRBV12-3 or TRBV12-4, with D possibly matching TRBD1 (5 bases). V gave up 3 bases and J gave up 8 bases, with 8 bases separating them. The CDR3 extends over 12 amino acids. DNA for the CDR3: TGTGCCAGCAGTTTTTGGGGCGATGAGCAGTTCTTC. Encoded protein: CASSFWGDEQFF.

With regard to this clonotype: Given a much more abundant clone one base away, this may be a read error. CDR3 region: CASSRDLVGNTIYF. The CDR3 DNA is TGCGCCAGCAGCAGGGACTTAGTCGGAAACACCATATATTTT. The genes are TRBV5-1 and TRBJ1-3; D is possibly TRBD1 (5 bases). Deletions cut 4 bases from V and 4 bases from J, with 12 bases between. Germline V gene lookup returns CDR1 SGHRS and CDR2 YFSETQ. The length of the CDR3 is 14 residues.

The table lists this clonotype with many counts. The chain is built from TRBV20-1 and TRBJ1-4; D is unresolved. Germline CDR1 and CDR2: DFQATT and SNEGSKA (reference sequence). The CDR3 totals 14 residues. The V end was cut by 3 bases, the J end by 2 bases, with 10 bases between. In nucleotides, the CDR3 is TGCAGTGCTAGTTGGCCAGAGACTAATGAAAAACTGTTTTTT. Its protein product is CSASWPETNEKLFF.

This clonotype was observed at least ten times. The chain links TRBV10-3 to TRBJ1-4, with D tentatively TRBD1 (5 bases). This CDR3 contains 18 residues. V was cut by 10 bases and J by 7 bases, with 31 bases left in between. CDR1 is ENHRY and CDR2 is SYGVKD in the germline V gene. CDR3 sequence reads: CATRNGRRDGGDGEKLFF. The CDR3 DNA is TGTGCCACCCGAAACGGGCGCCGGGACGGAGGGGACGGTGAAAAACTGTTTTTT.

The CDR3 DNA is TGCGCCAGCGCCTTCGCCATAGCGGAAGATACGCAGTATTTT. It translates to CASAFAIAEDTQYF. This chain links TRBV5-1 with TRBJ2-3, with D perhaps TRBD2 (6 bases). CDR1 SGHRS and CDR2 YFSETQ come from the germline V gene. This CDR3 region has 14 residues. The germline V and J ends were trimmed by 7 bases and 5 bases, with 17 bases remaining between them.

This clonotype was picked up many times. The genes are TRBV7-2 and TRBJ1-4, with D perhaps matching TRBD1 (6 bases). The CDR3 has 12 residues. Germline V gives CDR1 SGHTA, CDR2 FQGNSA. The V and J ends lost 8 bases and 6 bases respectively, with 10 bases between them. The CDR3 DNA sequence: TGTGCCAGCGGACAGTTCCATGAAAAACTGTTTTTT. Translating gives CASGQFHEKLFF.

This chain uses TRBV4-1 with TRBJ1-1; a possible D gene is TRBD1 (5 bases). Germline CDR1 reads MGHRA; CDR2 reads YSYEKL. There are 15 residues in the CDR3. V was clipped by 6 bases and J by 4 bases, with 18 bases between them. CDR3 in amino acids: CASRGTSLVGTEAFF. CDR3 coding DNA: TGCGCCAGCAGGGGGACCTCGCTTGTAGGCACTGAAGCTTTCTTT.

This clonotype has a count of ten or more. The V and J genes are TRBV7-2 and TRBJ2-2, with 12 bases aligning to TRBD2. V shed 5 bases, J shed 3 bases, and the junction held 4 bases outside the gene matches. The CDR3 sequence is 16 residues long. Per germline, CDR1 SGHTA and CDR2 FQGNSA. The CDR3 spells CASSPSSGGDTGELFF. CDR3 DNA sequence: TGTGCCAGCAGCCCCTCTAGCGGGGGGGACACCGGGGAGCTGTTTTTT.

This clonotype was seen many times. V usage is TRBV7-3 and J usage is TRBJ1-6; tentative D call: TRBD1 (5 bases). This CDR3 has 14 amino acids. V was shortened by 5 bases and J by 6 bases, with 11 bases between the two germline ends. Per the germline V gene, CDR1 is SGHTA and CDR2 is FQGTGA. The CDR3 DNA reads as TGTGCCAGCAGCCCGGGGGGTATTAATTCACCCCTCCACTTT. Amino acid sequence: CASSPGGINSPLHF.

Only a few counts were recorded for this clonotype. CDR3 sequence: CASSFIGGGNEKLFF. CDR3 in DNA: TGTGCCAGCAGCTTCATTGGAGGCGGGAATGAAAAACTGTTTTTT. The chain is built from TRBV7-2 and TRBJ1-4; the D is unclear. V lost 3 bases, J lost 5 bases, and 13 bases lay in between. CDR1 SGHTA and CDR2 FQGNSA come from the germline V gene. The CDR3 sequence is 15 residues long. Using reference TRBV7-2 and TRBJ1-4 for the parts outside the CDR3, the full variable domain is GAGVSQSPSNKVTEKGKDVELRCDPISGHTALYWYRQSLGQGLEFLIYFQGNSAPDKSGLPSDRFSAERTGGSVSTLTIQRTQQEDSAVYLCASSFIGGGNEKLFFGSGTQLSVL.

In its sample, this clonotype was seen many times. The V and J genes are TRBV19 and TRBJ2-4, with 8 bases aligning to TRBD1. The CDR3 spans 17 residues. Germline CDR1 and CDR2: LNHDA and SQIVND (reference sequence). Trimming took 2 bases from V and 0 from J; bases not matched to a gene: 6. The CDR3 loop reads CASSIPGQDLAKNIQYF. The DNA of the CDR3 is TGTGCCAGTAGTATACCGGGACAGGACCTAGCCAAAAACATTCAGTACTTC.

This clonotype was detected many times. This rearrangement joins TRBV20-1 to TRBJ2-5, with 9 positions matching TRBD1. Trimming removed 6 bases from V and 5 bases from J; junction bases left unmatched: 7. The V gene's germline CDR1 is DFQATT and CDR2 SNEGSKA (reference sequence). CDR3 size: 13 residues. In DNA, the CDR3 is TGCAGTGCCGCCACCGACAGGGGGGAGACCCAGTACTTC. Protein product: CSAATDRGETQYF.

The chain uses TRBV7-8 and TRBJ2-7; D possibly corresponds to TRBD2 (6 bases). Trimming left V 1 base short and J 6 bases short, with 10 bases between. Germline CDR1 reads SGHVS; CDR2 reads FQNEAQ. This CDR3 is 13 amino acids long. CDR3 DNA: TGTGCCAGCAGCTTAGTGGGGGGTTTCGAGCAGTACGTC. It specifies CASSLVGGFEQYV.

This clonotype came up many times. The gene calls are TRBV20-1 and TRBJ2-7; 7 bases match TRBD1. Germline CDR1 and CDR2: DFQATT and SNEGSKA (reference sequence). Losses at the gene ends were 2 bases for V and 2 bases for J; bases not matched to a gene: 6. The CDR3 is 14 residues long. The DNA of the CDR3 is TGCAGTGCTAGACCACAGGGGTTGACCTACGAGCAGTACTTC. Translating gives CSARPQGLTYEQYF.

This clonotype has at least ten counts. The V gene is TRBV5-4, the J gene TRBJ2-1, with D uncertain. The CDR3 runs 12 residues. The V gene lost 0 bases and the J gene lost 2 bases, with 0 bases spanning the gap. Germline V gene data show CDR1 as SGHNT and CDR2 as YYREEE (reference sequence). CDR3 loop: CASSLAYNEQFF. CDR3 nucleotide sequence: TGTGCCAGCAGCTTGGCCTACAATGAGCAGTTCTTC.